This T cell receptor beta chain comes out of a study of CD8 T cells in ankylosing spondylitis. Per germline, CDR1 LGHDT and CDR2 YNNKEL (reference sequence). CDR3 length: 17 residues. V was clipped by 0 bases and J by 0 bases, with 12 bases between them. A single record per CDR3 protein comes from TCRdb applying MiXCR to the 5' RACE reads. The sample holds roughly 280,000 distinct CDR3 sequences, 20% seen once. This clonotype was observed a few times. The chain couples TRBV3-1 to TRBJ2-4, with D perhaps matching TRBD2 (6 bases). Sequencing input: blood, either unsorted or a sorted T cell fraction (not recorded which). The clonotype comes from a male donor with ankylosing spondylitis or in good health (not recorded which). Written as DNA, the CDR3 is TGTGCCAGCAGCCAAGAAAGGTTGCGGGAAGCCAAAAACATTCAGTACTTC. Its protein product is CASSQERLREAKNIQYF.